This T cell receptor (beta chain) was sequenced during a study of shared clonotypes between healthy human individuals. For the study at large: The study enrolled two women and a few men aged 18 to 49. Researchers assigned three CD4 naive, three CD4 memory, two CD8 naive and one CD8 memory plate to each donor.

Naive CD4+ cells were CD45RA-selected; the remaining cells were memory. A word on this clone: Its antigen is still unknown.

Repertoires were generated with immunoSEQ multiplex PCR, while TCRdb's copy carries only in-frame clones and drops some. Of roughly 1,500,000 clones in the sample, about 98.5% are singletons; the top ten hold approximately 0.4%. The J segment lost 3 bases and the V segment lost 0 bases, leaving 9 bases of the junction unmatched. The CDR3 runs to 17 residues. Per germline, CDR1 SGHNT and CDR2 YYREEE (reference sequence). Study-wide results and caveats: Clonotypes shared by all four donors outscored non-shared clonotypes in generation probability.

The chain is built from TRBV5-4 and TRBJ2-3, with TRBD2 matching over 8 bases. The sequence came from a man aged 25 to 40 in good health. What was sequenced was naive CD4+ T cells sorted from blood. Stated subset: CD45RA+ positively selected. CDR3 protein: CASSLGIAGRGTDTQYF. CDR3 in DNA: TGTGCCAGCAGCTTGGGAATAGCGGGAAGGGGTACAGATACGCAGTATTTT.